The clone carrying this TCR beta chain was counted a single time. Its antigen is currently unknown. This specimen comes from a study of graft-versus-host responses after intestinal transplantation. Study overall: Among the recipients, transplants were multivisceral, liver-intestinal, or isolated intestinal. Anti-thymocyte globulin induction, then tacrolimus and steroids for roughly 3 years, went to all recipients. Whole-study findings and limits: Detected in recipient marrow were GvH clones, some of which were first observed in ileum or blood. Declining HvG levels early post-transplant were linked to peak circulating GvH clone levels.

Using immunoSEQ multiplex PCR, the repertoire was profiled, and TCRdb retains in-frame clones only, with some absent. Of tens of thousands of clones listed, roughly 90% were seen once; the top ten hold 1.5% to 2%. The CDR3 consists of 15 residues. Unmatched junction bases numbered 11, after V lost 7 bases and J lost 6 bases. Looked up from germline, CDR1 is MGHDK and CDR2 is SYGVNS. This sequence originates from a human patient who received an intestinal transplant, so some T cells may come from the graft donor. V is TRBV25-1 and J is TRBJ2-1; 8 positions match TRBD2. The sample consisted of PBMCs, taken 26 days after transplant. CDR3 protein: CASNGRGVGPNEQFF. CDR3 nucleotides: TGTGCCAGCAATGGGCGGGGGGTTGGGCCCAATGAGCAGTTCTTC.